The text below deals with one T cell receptor beta chain. Its target is not known. Trimming stripped 5 bases from V and 5 bases from J, with 8 bases between. CDR1 is SGHNT and CDR2 is YYREEE in the germline V gene (reference sequence). The CDR3 spans 12 residues. Researchers used the Oncomine TCR Beta short-read assay to sequence DNA from cultured CD4+ T cells. TCRdb reprocessed the PCR reads via MiXCR and lists one record per CDR3 protein. This table has about 11,000 distinct CDR3 sequences, approximately 40% appearing once. This entry comes from a study of vaccination and CD4 T cells after COVID-19. Treatment: roughly nine-day PBMC culture with coronavirus spike peptide pools or control peptides (ViraFEST assay).

The source of this sequence is a human donor who had recovered from COVID-19. V usage is TRBV5-4 and J usage is TRBJ2-1; the D is unclear. Sequenced material: CD4+ T cells from blood, cultured in vitro. The CDR3 is CASSQINNEQFF. The CDR3 DNA is TGTGCCAGCAGTCAAATTAACAATGAGCAGTTCTTC.